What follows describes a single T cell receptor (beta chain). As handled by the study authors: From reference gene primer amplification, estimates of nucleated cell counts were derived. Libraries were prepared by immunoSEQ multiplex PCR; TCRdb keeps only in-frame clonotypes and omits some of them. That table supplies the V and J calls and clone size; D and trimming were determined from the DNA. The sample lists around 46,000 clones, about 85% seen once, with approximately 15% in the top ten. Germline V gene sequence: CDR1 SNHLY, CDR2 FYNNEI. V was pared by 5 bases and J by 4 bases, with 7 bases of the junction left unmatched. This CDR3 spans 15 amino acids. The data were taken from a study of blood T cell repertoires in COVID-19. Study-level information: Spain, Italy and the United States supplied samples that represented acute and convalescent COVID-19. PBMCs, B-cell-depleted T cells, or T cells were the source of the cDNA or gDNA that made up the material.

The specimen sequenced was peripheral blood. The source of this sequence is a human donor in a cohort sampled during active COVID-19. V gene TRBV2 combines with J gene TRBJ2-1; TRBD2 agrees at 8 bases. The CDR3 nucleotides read TGTGCCAGCAGTAAGTCGGGGGGGCTTTACAATGAGCAGTTCTTC. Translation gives CASSKSGGLYNEQFF.